Following are 26 T cell receptor beta chains from one sample sequenced in a study of T cell changes during pregnancy in multiple sclerosis. TCRdb's table, derived via immunoSEQ multiplex PCR, lists solely in-frame clones and lacks some. The sample consists of 55,000 to 75,000 clones, about 94% of them appearing once. Sequenced here: CD8+ T cells from peripheral blood mononuclear cells, sampled in the second trimester of pregnancy. Source of these receptors: a female donor with multiple sclerosis, enrolled in a pregnancy study.

The chain joins TRBV4-1 to TRBJ2-7; weak D call: TRBD1 (5 bases). The CDR3 runs to 14 residues. In germline, CDR1 is MGHRA, CDR2 YSYEKL. V was trimmed by 3 bases and J by 1 base, leaving 10 bases between them. In DNA form, the CDR3 reads TGCGCCAGCAGCCAGACAGTGGAATCCTACGAGCAGTACTTC. Its protein product is CASSQTVESYEQYF.

The rearrangement joins TRBV9 to TRBJ1-4; no definite D call. V lost 3 bases and J 3 bases, leaving 9 bases between the germline ends. The CDR3 contains 14 residues. The germline CDR1 and CDR2 sequences are SGDLS and YYNGEE. The CDR3 nucleotides are TGTGCCAGCAGCGGCGGGATTTCTAATGAAAAACTGTTTTTT. Residues: CASSGGISNEKLFF.

The V gene is TRBV27, the J gene TRBJ1-5; no firm D call. CDR3 length equals 14 residues. Trimming took off 6 bases at V and 3 bases at J, with 12 bases between the two ends. From germline, CDR1 is MNHEY and CDR2 SMNVEV (reference sequence). CDR3 bases: TGTGCCAGCAGAAGGCCCGGGATCAATCAGCCCCAGCATTTT. This encodes CASRRPGINQPQHF.

This clone has just one count. V usage is TRBV11-2 and J usage is TRBJ2-5; perhaps TRBD1 as D (5 bases). The CDR3 extends over 18 amino acids. Per the germline V gene, CDR1 is SGHAT and CDR2 is FQNNGV. The germline V and J ends were trimmed by 1 base and 0 bases, with 18 bases remaining between them. CDR3 DNA: TGTGCCAGCAGCTTAGTCTGGTTCAGGGCCCTGTACCAAGAGACCCAGTACTTC. It specifies CASSLVWFRALYQETQYF.

This clone showed up just once. The chain recombines TRBV7-9 with TRBJ2-6; TRBD2 might be the D (5 bases). V was trimmed by 1 base and J by 2 bases, leaving 6 bases between them. This CDR3 is 15 amino acids long. Germline CDR1 SEHNR, CDR2 FQNEAQ (reference sequence). CDR3 bases: TGTGCCAGCAGCTTAGACGGGGCTGGGGCCAACGTCCTGACTTTC. This gives the protein CASSLDGAGANVLTF.

The gene calls are TRBV15 and TRBJ2-3, with 8 bases aligning to TRBD1. This CDR3 comprises 14 residues. Trimming removed 5 bases from V and 2 bases from J; junction bases left unmatched: 3. Germline CDR1 reads LNHNV; CDR2 reads YYDKDF (reference sequence). The chain's CDR3 is CATSSTGATDTQYF. The CDR3 DNA follows: TGTGCCACCAGCTCGACAGGGGCCACAGATACGCAGTATTTT.

The chain uses TRBV2 and TRBJ2-1, with D hard to call. The germline V gene has CDR1 SNHLY and CDR2 FYNNEI. CDR3 size: 13 residues. V shed 9 bases and J shed 2 bases, with 11 bases lying between them. The CDR3 DNA is TGTGCCAGGGCGGCTTTGACCTACAATGAGCAGTTCTTC. Translation gives CARAALTYNEQFF.

The chain combines TRBV19 with TRBJ2-1, with D maybe TRBD2 (5 bases). The CDR3 contains 13 residues. Trimming left V 7 bases short and J 7 bases short, with 14 bases between. Germline lookup yields CDR1 LNHDA and CDR2 SQIVND (reference sequence). DNA for the CDR3: TGTGCCAGTAATGAGGGAGTAGGAAATGAGCAGTTCTTC. Residues: CASNEGVGNEQFF. Supplemented by reference TRBV19 and TRBJ2-1, the full variable domain reads DGGITQSPKYLFRKEGQNVTLSCEQNLNHDAMYWYRQDPGQGLRLIYYSQIVNDFQKGDIAEGYSVSREKKESFPLTVTSAQKNPTAFYLCASNEGVGNEQFFGPGTRLTVL.

The chain is built from TRBV13 and TRBJ1-1, with 8 bases matching TRBD1. The V gene end was trimmed by 1 base and the J gene end by 3 bases; junction bases not matched to a gene: 1. The CDR3 has 14 amino acids. The germline gives CDR1 PRHDT, CDR2 FYEKMQ (reference sequence). The CDR3 protein is CASSLAGGDTEAFF. The CDR3 DNA reads TGTGCCAGCAGCTTAGCAGGGGGCGACACTGAAGCTTTCTTT.

The chain joins TRBV2 to TRBJ2-2; tentative D call: TRBD2 (6 bases). Germline values: CDR1 SNHLY, CDR2 FYNNEI. This CDR3 has 17 residues. V was trimmed by 4 bases and J by 0 bases, leaving 15 bases between them. The CDR3 here is CASSGYSGRANTGELFF. Here the CDR3 DNA reads TGTGCCAGCAGTGGGTATAGCGGTAGGGCGAACACCGGGGAGCTGTTTTTT.

This chain uses TRBV7-9 with TRBJ2-6; TRBD1 aligns across 9 bases. The CDR3 contains 18 residues. Germline lookup yields CDR1 SEHNR and CDR2 FQNEAQ (reference sequence). Trimming took 6 bases from V and 0 from J; bases not matched to a gene: 9. Here the CDR3 DNA reads TGTGCCAGCAGTCGCACAGGGGGCAAGGGCTCTGGGGCCAACGTCCTGACTTTC. It specifies CASSRTGGKGSGANVLTF. Combining the CDR3 with reference TRBV7-9 and TRBJ2-6 gives the whole variable domain DTGVSQNPRHKITKRGQNVTFRCDPISEHNRLYWYRQTLGQGPEFLTYFQNEAQLEKSRLLSDRFSAERPKGSFSTLEIQRTEQGDSAMYLCASSRTGGKGSGANVLTFGAGSRLTVL.

The gene calls are TRBV6-5 and TRBJ2-1; 12 bases match TRBD2. There are 15 residues in the CDR3. Per germline, CDR1 MNHEY and CDR2 SVGAGI. The junction had 4 bases not matched to a gene; V was cut back by 3 bases and J by 7 bases. The CDR3 region is CASSYSGLAGNEQFF. Here the CDR3 DNA reads TGTGCCAGCAGTTATAGTGGACTAGCGGGAAATGAGCAGTTCTTC.

This clone showed up just once. This chain connects TRBV28 to TRBJ2-7; no reliable D call. The CDR3 runs 18 residues. V lost 4 bases, J lost 0 bases, and 22 bases lay in between. In germline, CDR1 is MDHEN, CDR2 SYDVKM. CDR3 in amino acids: CASSSSPGIYSDSYEQYF. The CDR3 coding sequence is TGTGCCAGCAGTTCCTCCCCAGGCATTTACTCAGACTCCTACGAGCAGTACTTC.

V is TRBV7-9 and J is TRBJ2-5; 8 nucleotides match TRBD1. The CDR3 runs 15 residues. Germline-derived CDR1 and CDR2 are SEHNR and FQNEAQ (reference sequence). The V segment lost 5 bases and the J segment 0 bases; nucleotides outside the gene matches: 5. The CDR3 here is CASSPTGVDQETQYF. The DNA of the CDR3 is TGTGCCAGCAGCCCGACAGGGGTGGACCAAGAGACCCAGTACTTC.

V gene TRBV27 combines with J gene TRBJ2-1; 7 nucleotides agree with TRBD2. This CDR3 spans 16 amino acids. V lost 4 bases, J lost 7 bases, and 13 bases stayed unmatched. Germline CDR1 is MNHEY and CDR2 is SMNVEV (reference sequence). The CDR3, as DNA: TGTGCCAGCAGTTCTTTCCGACAGAGCGGGATTAATGAGCAGTTCTTC. Its translation is CASSSFRQSGINEQFF.

The V and J genes are TRBV11-2 and TRBJ2-5; a weak D match, TRBD1 (7 bases). CDR3 size: 14 residues. Trimming took off 6 bases at V and 3 bases at J, with 14 bases between the two ends. Germline CDR1 reads SGHAT; CDR2 reads FQNNGV. CDR3: CASSYVRGEETQYF. DNA for the CDR3: TGTGCCAGCAGTTACGTCAGGGGGGAAGAGACCCAGTACTTC.

This clone showed up just once. The genes are TRBV19 and TRBJ2-1; 9 bases align to TRBD1. This CDR3 is 17 amino acids long. The ends lost 3 bases at V and 3 bases at J; junction bases unmatched: 9. Germline CDR1 reads LNHDA; CDR2 reads SQIVND (reference sequence). The CDR3 DNA reads as TGTGCCAGTAGTATTTTCCGGACAGGGGAGCTCTACAATGAGCAGTTCTTC. Amino acid sequence: CASSIFRTGELYNEQFF.

The rearrangement uses TRBV25-1 and TRBJ2-1; 8 bases fit TRBD2. This CDR3 is 15 amino acids long. Germline values: CDR1 MGHDK, CDR2 SYGVNS. V was clipped by 3 bases and J by 8 bases; unmatched bases: 9. CDR3 residues: CASSDEAGVGDEQFF. In DNA, the CDR3 is TGTGCCAGCAGTGACGAAGCGGGAGTAGGCGATGAGCAGTTCTTC.

The chain employs TRBV4-2 and TRBJ2-3, with D unclear. The germline V gene encodes CDR1 LGHNA and CDR2 YNFKEQ. V was trimmed by 2 bases and J by 5 bases, leaving 11 bases between them. CDR3 size: 14 residues. The CDR3 DNA is TGTGCCAGCAGCCAACGTTCTATGATAGATACGCAGTATTTT. It translates to CASSQRSMIDTQYF.

The chain links TRBV4-1 to TRBJ2-7; 7 bases match TRBD2. Germline V lookup: CDR1 MGHRA, CDR2 YSYEKL. This CDR3 has 16 residues. V lost 4 bases, J lost 3 bases, and 12 bases stayed unmatched. The CDR3 sequence is CASSPHEGLADYEQYF. The CDR3 nucleotides are TGCGCCAGCAGCCCCCATGAGGGGCTAGCGGACTACGAGCAGTACTTC.

The V call is TRBV4-3, the J call TRBJ2-7; possibly TRBD2 for D (6 bases). CDR3 length equals 16 residues. Germline CDR1 is LGHNA and CDR2 is YSLEER. V gave up 0 bases and J gave up 2 bases, with 14 bases separating them. CDR3 DNA sequence: TGCGCCAGCAGCCAAGAATCTTGGGGGGAAGCCTACGAGCAGTACTTC. Translated: CASSQESWGEAYEQYF.

The chain is built from TRBV5-1 and TRBJ2-1; 7 bases fit TRBD1. Germline V gives CDR1 SGHRS, CDR2 YFSETQ. V lost 7 bases and J lost 5; bases outside the gene matches: 12. The CDR3 totals 15 residues. The DNA of the CDR3 is TGCGCCAGCCAACCCCGGGACAGAATTGACAATGAGCAGTTCTTC. Its translation: CASQPRDRIDNEQFF.

CDR3 in DNA: TGTGCCAGCAGTGAACTAGCGGGAGCCCAAGAGACCCAGTACTTC. It encodes CASSELAGAQETQYF. The chain carries TRBV6-1 and TRBJ2-5; 10 nucleotides match TRBD2. The junction had 1 base not matched to a gene; V was cut back by 2 bases and J by 1 base. The germline V gene encodes CDR1 MNHNS and CDR2 SASEGT. The CDR3 spans 15 residues.

On this clone itself: Different DNA sequences within this sample yield the same CDR3. This rearrangement joins TRBV27 to TRBJ2-7; D is perhaps TRBD1 (5 bases). The CDR3 extends over 13 amino acids. The V end was cut by 2 bases, the J end by 1 base, with 6 bases between. Germline V gene lookup returns CDR1 MNHEY and CDR2 SMNVEV (reference sequence). The CDR3 DNA reads as TGTGCCAGCAGTTTACAGGGTTCCTACGAGCAGTACTTC. It codes for CASSLQGSYEQYF.

V and J are TRBV27 and TRBJ2-1, with D maybe TRBD1 (6 bases). The CDR3 length is 12 residues. Trimming shortened V by 3 bases and J by 9 bases, and 9 bases separated the two germline ends. Germline loops: CDR1 MNHEY, CDR2 SMNVEV (reference sequence). In DNA form, the CDR3 reads TGTGCCAGCAGTTTTGGGGGCACTGAGCAGTTCTTC. Its protein is CASSFGGTEQFF.

The V and J genes are TRBV5-4 and TRBJ2-7; D perhaps matches TRBD1 (5 bases). The V end was cut by 2 bases, the J end by 3 bases, with 9 bases between. There are 13 residues in the CDR3. Germline loops: CDR1 SGHNT, CDR2 YYREEE (reference sequence). CDR3 in amino acids: CASSFGQDYEQYF. CDR3 coding DNA: TGTGCCAGCAGCTTTGGACAAGACTACGAGCAGTACTTC. Based on the CDR3 plus reference TRBV5-4 and TRBJ2-7, the full variable domain is ETGVTQSPTHLIKTRGQQVTLRCSSQSGHNTVSWYQQALGQGPQFIFQYYREEENGRGNFPPRFSGLQFPNYSSELNVNALELDDSALYLCASSFGQDYEQYFGPGTRLTVT.